In its sample, the clone carrying this T cell receptor (beta chain) was seen a few times. The CDR3 is 16 residues long. V was cut by 4 bases and J by 3 bases, with 19 bases left in between. Germline V lookup: CDR1 MRHNA, CDR2 SNTAGT. This specimen belongs to a study of blood T cell repertoires in COVID-19. Study details: Material from acute and convalescent COVID-19 was sourced from the United States, Italy and Spain. Sources were T cells, B-cell-depleted T cells, or PBMCs; the material itself was cDNA or gDNA.

Per the original methods: Nucleated cell counts were estimated from reference gene primer amplification. Repertoires were generated with immunoSEQ multiplex PCR, while TCRdb's copy carries only in-frame clones and drops some. D and trimming were read from the DNA, whereas the V and J calls and clone size are those reported in that table. Altogether 150,000 to 200,000 clones are present, roughly 82% being singletons, with the ten largest covering 8.4%. The chain links TRBV6-4 to TRBJ2-7; a possible D gene is TRBD2 (5 bases). The source material was peripheral blood. The source of this sequence is a woman aged 70-85 years with acute or convalescent COVID-19. The CDR3 here is CASSGTLHIPFYEQYF. The CDR3 bases are TGTGCCAGCAGTGGGACTCTACATATTCCCTTCTACGAGCAGTACTTC.